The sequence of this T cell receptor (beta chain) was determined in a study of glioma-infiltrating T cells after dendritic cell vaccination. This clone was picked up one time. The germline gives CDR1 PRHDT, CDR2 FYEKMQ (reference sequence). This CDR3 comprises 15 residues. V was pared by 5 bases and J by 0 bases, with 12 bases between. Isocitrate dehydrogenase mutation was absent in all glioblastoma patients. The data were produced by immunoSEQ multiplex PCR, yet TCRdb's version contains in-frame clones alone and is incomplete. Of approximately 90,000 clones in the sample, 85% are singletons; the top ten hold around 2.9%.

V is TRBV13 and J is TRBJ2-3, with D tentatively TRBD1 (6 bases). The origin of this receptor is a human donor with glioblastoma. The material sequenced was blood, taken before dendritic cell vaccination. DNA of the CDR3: TGTGCCAGCAGCCCTCGGACAGTTAGCACAGATACGCAGTATTTT. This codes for CASSPRTVSTDTQYF.